These T cell receptor beta chains were read from a single sample in a study of control samples from healthy donors and cancer patients. Sequencing was performed with immunoSEQ multiplex PCR; in TCRdb, only in-frame clones are kept and a portion is missing. The sample holds under 95,000 clones; 90% to 95% are singletons and the top ten take over 0.85%. Input material: blood. All receptors come from a woman aged 30 to 39 in good health. The CDR3 runs from the conserved cysteine through the conserved F or W. Rows give clone size only sometimes, using once, few, many, or a class for an expanded clone.

clone_size v_call cdr3_aa
few TRBV4-2 CASSQDGQGLREKLFF
. TRBV5-1 CASSSGASAGAVDTQYF
. TRBV7-2 CASSLGGSTGELFF
. TRBV7-9 CASSVTGGDTEAFF
. TRBV10-3 CAISETQTGSSLNEQFF
once TRBV24-1 CATSDCLRHIQGSQPQHF
. TRBV4-1 CASSQPRDRGRKTQYF
. TRBV18 CASSKTGGGNQPQHF
. TRBV30 CAWSGGTSGKNIQYF
few TRBV7-9 CASSLAQGQPQHF
. TRBV7-9 CASSFDRGPKVRDGYTF
. TRBV3-1/TRBV3-2 CASSHSTEAFF
. TRBV19 CASSVDSYEQYF
. TRBV6-5 CASSYSDRRSGNTIYF
. TRBV5-1 CASSPAAPEQVYGYTF
. TRBV5-1 CASSFSTGTGGYEQYF
. TRBV18 CASSPYKTPGQGSSTDTQYF
. TRBV5-8 CASSSEMGPISGNTIYF
. TRBV18 CASRTSGTDEQFF
few TRBV11-3 CASSSTSGRNTGELFF
. TRBV5-6 CASSLAAGGPYEQYF
. TRBV5-1 CASSTFGQGRDGYTF
once TRBV27 CASSLSTGGNQPQHF
. TRBV7-3 CASSPRGSGGRTNTGELFF
. TRBV27 CASSGRQARGIYEQYF
once TRBV6-5 CAGGTTSYNEQFF
. TRBV9 CASSVGEGNEQFF
. TRBV4-1 CASSLHLRGNTEAFF
. TRBV3-1/TRBV3-2 CASSHPPQRPPLSGANVLTF
once TRBV10-3 CAISESVGQGSNQPQHF
. TRBV6-1 CASSEEVGNSYNEQFF
. TRBV19 CASAPQGDTEAFF
. TRBV11-3 CASSRGRSPTHEQFF
. TRBV5-8 CASSLGGRASQPQHF
. TRBV6-5 CASRTSVLETQYF
. TRBV5-5 CATHSADSGANVLTF
. TRBV6-6 CASSPKRGDSYEQYF